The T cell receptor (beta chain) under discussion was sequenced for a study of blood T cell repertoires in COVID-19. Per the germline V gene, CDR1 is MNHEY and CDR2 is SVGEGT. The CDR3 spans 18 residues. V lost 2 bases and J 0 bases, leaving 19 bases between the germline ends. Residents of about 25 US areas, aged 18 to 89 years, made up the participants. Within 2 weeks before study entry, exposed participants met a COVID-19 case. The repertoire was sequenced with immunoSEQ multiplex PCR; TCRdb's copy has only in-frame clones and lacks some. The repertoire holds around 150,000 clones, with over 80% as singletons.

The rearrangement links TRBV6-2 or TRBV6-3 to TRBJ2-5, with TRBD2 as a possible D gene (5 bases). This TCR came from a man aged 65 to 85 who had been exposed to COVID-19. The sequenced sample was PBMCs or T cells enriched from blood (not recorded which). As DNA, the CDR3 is TGTGCCAGCAGTTACACCCTAGGACTTCCTGGGTACCAAGAGACCCAGTACTTC. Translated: CASSYTLGLPGYQETQYF.